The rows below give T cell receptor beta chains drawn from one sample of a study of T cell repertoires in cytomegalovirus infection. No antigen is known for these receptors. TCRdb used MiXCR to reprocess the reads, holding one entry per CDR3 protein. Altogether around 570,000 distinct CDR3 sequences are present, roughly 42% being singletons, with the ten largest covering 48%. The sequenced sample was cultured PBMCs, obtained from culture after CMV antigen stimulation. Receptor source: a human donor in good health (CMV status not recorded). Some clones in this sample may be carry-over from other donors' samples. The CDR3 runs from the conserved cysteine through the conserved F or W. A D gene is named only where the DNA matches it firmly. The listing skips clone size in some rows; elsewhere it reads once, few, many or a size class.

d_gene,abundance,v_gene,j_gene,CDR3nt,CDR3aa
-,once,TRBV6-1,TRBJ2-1,TGTGCCAGCAGTGAAACTGAGGGGAATGAGCAGTTCTTC,CASSETEGNEQFF
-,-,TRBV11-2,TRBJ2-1,TGTGCCAGCAGCTTAGAGCCGCTGCGCTCCTACAATGAGCAGTTCTTC,CASSLEPLRSYNEQFF
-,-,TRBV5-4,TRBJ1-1,TGTGCCAGCAGCCGCAACTCTATGAACACTGAAGCTTTCTTT,CASSRNSMNTEAFF
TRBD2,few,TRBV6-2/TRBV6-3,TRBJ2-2,TGTGCCAGCAGTTACGTTCTAGCGGGGGTGAACACCGGGGAGCTGTTTTTT,CASSYVLAGVNTGELFF
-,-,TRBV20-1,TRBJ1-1,TGCAGTGCTAGAGAGGCCCAGGGAATGAACACTGAAGCTTTCTTT,CSAREAQGMNTEAFF
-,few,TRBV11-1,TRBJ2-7,TGTGCCAGCAGCTCGCCGTCGGAGATCCACGAGCAGTACTTC,CASSSPSEIHEQYF
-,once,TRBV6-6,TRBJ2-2,TGTGCCAGCAGTCCCGCATGGACCGGGGAGCTGTTTTTT,CASSPAWTGELFF
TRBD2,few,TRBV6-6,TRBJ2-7,TGTGCCAGCAGTTACCGGACTAGCGGGAGCTACGAGCAGTACTTC,CASSYRTSGSYEQYF
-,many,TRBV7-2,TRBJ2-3,TGTGCCAGCAGCGCTTATGGGCCAGATACGCAGTATTTT,CASSAYGPDTQYF
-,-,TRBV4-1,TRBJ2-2,TGCGCCAGCAGCAGGCGTACAGACACCGGGGAGCTGTTTTTT,CASSRRTDTGELFF
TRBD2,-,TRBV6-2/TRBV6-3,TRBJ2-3,TGTGCCAGCAGGTTCTGGACTAGCCACACAGATACGCAGTATTTT,CASRFWTSHTDTQYF
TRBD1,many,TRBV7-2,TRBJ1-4,TGTGCCAGCAGCTTTGGACAGGGAGGCTTTAATGAAAAACTGTTTTTT,CASSFGQGGFNEKLFF
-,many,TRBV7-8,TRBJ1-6,TGTGCCAGCAGCTTAACACCACCTTATAATTCACCCCTCCACTTT,CASSLTPPYNSPLHF
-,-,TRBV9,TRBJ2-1,TGTGCCAGCAGCGTCATGGGCCATCCACAGTTCTTC,CASSVMGHPQFF
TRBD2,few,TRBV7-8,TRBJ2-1,TGTGCCAGCAGCCCCCCCCTCGGGAGGACCTACAATGAGCAGTTCTTC,CASSPPLGRTYNEQFF
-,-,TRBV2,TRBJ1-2,TGTGCCAGCAGTGGGGTTTCCGGTGGCTACACCTTC,CASSGVSGGYTF
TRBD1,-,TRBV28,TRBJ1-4,TGTGCCAGCAGTCTCACAGGGGAAACGTTGGAAAAACTGTTTTTT,CASSLTGETLEKLFF
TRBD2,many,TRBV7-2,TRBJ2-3,TGTGCCAGCAGCCGACAACTAGCGGGAGTGGAGGATACGCAGTATTTT,CASSRQLAGVEDTQYF
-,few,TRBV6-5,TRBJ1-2,TGTGCCAGCAGCCCCCGGGGGGCTGACGGCTACACCTTC,CASSPRGADGYTF
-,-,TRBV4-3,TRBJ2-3,TGCGCCAGCAGCCAAGTAGCGGCTAGCACAGATACGCAGTATTTT,CASSQVAASTDTQYF
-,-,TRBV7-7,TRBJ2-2,TGTGCCAGCAGCCAAGGGGGACTCGGGGAGCTGTTTTTT,CASSQGGLGELFF
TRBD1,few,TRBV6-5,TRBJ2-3,TGTGCCTGTTCGGGACAGGGGCAAGATACGCAGTATTTT,CACSGQGQDTQYF
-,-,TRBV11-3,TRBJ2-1,TGTGCCAGCAGCCGACTTAGATCATCTGGCGGGCTACCCAACGAGCAGTTCTTC,CASSRLRSSGGLPNEQFF
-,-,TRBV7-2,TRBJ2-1,TGTGCCAGCAGCTTCGGTGGGGGGCCTGTGGATGAGCAGTTCTTC,CASSFGGGPVDEQFF
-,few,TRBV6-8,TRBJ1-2,TGTGCCACCTTAAGGGGCTATGGCTACACCTTC,CATLRGYGYTF
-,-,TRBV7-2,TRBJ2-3,TGTGCCAGCAGCCCCCACGGGACTATCAGGGGCGATACGCAGTATTTT,CASSPHGTIRGDTQYF
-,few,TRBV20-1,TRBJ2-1,TGCAGTGCTGAGGGAGTTACCTCCTACAATGAGCAGTTCTTC,CSAEGVTSYNEQFF
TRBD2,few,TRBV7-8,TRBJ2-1,TGTGCCAGCAGCCGGGGGGGGAGGGTTGCTTACCGGGGCAATGAGCAGTTCTTC,CASSRGGRVAYRGNEQFF
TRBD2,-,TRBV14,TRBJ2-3,TGTGCCAGCAGCCGGGGACTAGCACAACGCACAGATACGCAGTATTTT,CASSRGLAQRTDTQYF
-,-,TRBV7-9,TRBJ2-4,TGTGCCAGCAGCTTTGGGAGGGGGGCGAGAATTCAGTACTTC,CASSFGRGARIQYF
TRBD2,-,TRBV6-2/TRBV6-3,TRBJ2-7,TGTGCCACCTCGGGTAGCGGGAGACAGCAGTACTTC,CATSGSGRQQYF
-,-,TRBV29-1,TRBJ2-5,TGCAGCGCCGAGGGGGGGGACGACCGAACCACCGGGACCCAGTACTTC,CSAEGGDDRTTGTQYF